The entry below gives a single T cell receptor beta chain sequence along with its context. Its target is not known. These data originate in a study of identical twins. TCRdb ran MiXCR on the 5' RACE reads and lists one entry per CDR3 protein. The sample carries 1.5 million to 2 million distinct CDR3 sequences, about 30% recorded once. Study-level points and caveats: Conclusions relied on cross-sectional statistical analysis, not following the same donors. Possibly, invariant MAIT and iNKT cells partly confounded zero-insertion analyses.

Specimen: cord blood. This receptor was taken from a newborn girl in good health.

CDR3 region: CSASTRTSGQYNEQYF. DNA of the CDR3: TGCAGTGCTAGTACTCGGACTAGCGGGCAGTACAATGAGCAGTACTTC. This chain links TRBV20-1 with TRBJ2-7, with 11 nucleotides matching TRBD2. V was pared by 3 bases and J by 7 bases, with 14 bases of the junction left unmatched. CDR3 size: 16 residues. Germline-derived CDR1 and CDR2 are DFQATT and SNEGSKA (reference sequence).